This entry concerns a single TCR beta chain. This table comes from immunoSEQ multiplex PCR, and its TCRdb copy is limited to in-frame clones, with some not included. The data show about 300,000 clones, with approximately 90% seen just once and about 4.6% held by the top ten. These data are taken from a study of blood T cell repertoires in COVID-19. Whole-study context: Sites across the United States, Italy and Spain contributed samples from acute and convalescent COVID-19. Nucleic acid was either cDNA or gDNA, and it came from T cells, B-cell-depleted T cells, or PBMCs.

The sequence was obtained from a middle-aged man with acute or convalescent COVID-19. Material for sequencing was peripheral blood.

CDR3 in DNA: TGTGCCACCCGGGGGACAGGGGTGTCTGGCTACACCTTC. This codes for CATRGTGVSGYTF. This chain uses TRBV24-1 with TRBJ1-2, with TRBD1 matching over 10 bases. Germline V CDR1 and CDR2: KGHDR, SFDVKD. The CDR3 has 13 amino acids. The J segment lost 7 bases and the V segment lost 9 bases, leaving 7 bases of the junction unmatched.